Below are 7 T cell receptor beta chains sequenced from a single sample in a study of blood T cell repertoires in COVID-19. TCRdb's table, derived via immunoSEQ multiplex PCR, lists solely in-frame clones and lacks some. The sample lists more than 100,000 clones; 84% were seen once. The sequenced material came from PBMCs or T cells enriched from blood (not recorded which). The receptors derive from a man in his forties or fifties with acute COVID-19.

The chain joins TRBV5-4 to TRBJ2-3; D gene unclear. The V gene lost 0 bases and the J gene lost 0 bases, with 14 bases spanning the gap. This CDR3 comprises 17 residues. The V gene's germline CDR1 is SGHNT and CDR2 YYREEE (reference sequence). In nucleotides, the CDR3 is TGTGCCAGCAGCTTGGTAAAAGCCCCCCTTAGCACAGATACGCAGTATTTT. This encodes CASSLVKAPLSTDTQYF.

The chain links TRBV6-4 to TRBJ1-1, with TRBD1 matching over 8 bases. The junction had 8 bases not matched to a gene; V was cut back by 6 bases and J by 5 bases. The CDR3 is 14 residues long. Germline V gene lookup returns CDR1 MRHNA and CDR2 SNTAGT. The chain's CDR3 is CASRSQGVETEAFF. The CDR3 DNA reads as TGTGCCAGCAGGTCACAGGGGGTTGAAACTGAAGCTTTCTTT.

The chain uses TRBV18 and TRBJ1-2; TRBD1 might be the D (5 bases). The CDR3 extends over 13 amino acids. Germline CDR1 KGHSH, CDR2 LQKENI. Trimming stripped 3 bases from V and 6 bases from J, with 11 bases between. The CDR3, as DNA: TGTGCCAGCTCACCCCTGACAGATGATGGCTACACCTTC. It encodes CASSPLTDDGYTF.

The J gene is TRBJ2-7, the V gene TRBV28, with 9 positions matching TRBD1. Germline-derived CDR1 and CDR2 are MDHEN and SYDVKM. This CDR3 region has 15 residues. Losses at the gene ends were 5 bases for V and 3 bases for J; bases not matched to a gene: 8. The CDR3 region is CASSTPGQGSYEQYF. In nucleotides, the CDR3 is TGTGCCAGCAGTACTCCGGGACAGGGAAGCTACGAGCAGTACTTC.

The chain joins TRBV5-1 to TRBJ1-1, with D possibly matching TRBD1 (6 bases). The CDR3 has 15 residues. Germline values: CDR1 SGHRS, CDR2 YFSETQ. V dropped 4 bases and J dropped 1 base, with 14 bases sitting between them. This chain's CDR3 is CASSRGDTSNTEAFF. The CDR3 nucleotides read TGCGCCAGCAGCCGTGGGGACACATCGAACACTGAAGCTTTCTTT.

This rearrangement joins TRBV5-8 to TRBJ2-7; possible D gene TRBD1, 8 bases. Germline V lookup: CDR1 SGHTS, CDR2 YDEGEE. The ends were cut back, 5 bases at V and 6 bases at J, with 15 bases in the middle. The length of the CDR3 is 13 residues. The DNA for the CDR3 is TGTGCCAGCAGTCCGGACAGGGAGGGCGAGCAGTACTTC. Translation gives CASSPDREGEQYF.

The chain carries TRBV30 and TRBJ2-1; 9 bases align to TRBD2. The germline CDR1 and CDR2 sequences are GTSNPN and SVGIG (reference sequence). This CDR3 has 12 amino acids. V gave up 8 bases and J gave up 6 bases; unmatched junction bases: 5. Here the CDR3 DNA reads TGTGCCAGAGCGGGGGGAGGCAATGAGCAGTTCTTC. Its translation: CARAGGGNEQFF.